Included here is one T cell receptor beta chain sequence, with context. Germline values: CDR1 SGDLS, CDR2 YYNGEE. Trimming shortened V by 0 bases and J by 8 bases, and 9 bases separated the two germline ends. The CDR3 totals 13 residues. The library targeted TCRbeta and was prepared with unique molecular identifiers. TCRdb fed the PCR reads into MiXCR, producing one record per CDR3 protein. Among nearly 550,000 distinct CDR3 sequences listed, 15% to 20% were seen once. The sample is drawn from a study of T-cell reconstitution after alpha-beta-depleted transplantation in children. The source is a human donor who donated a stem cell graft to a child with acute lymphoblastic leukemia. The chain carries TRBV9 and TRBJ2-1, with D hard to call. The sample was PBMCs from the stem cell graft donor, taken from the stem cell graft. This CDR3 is CASSVASSHEQFF. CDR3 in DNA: TGTGCCAGCAGCGTAGCTTCCTCTCATGAGCAGTTCTTC.